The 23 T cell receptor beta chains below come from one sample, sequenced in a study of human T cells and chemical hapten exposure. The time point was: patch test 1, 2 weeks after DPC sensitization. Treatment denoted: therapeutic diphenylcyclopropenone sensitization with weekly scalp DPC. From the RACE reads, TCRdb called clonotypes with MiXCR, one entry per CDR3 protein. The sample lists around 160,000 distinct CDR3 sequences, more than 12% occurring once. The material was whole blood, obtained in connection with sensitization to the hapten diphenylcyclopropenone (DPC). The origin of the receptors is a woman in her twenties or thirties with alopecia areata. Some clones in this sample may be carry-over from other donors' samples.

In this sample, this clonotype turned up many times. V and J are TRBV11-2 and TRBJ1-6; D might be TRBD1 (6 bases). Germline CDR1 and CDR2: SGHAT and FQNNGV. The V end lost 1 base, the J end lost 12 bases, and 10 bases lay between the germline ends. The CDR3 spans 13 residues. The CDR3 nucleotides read TGTGCCAGCAGCTTAGTAAGGGGGGTACCCCTCCACTTT. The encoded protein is CASSLVRGVPLHF.

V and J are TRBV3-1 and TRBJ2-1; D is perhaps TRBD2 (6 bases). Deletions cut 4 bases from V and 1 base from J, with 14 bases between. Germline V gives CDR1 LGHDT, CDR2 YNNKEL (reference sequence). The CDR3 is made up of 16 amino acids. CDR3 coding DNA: TGTGCCAGCAGCCGTATCACCGGGACTTCCTACAATGAGCAGTTCTTC. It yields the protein CASSRITGTSYNEQFF.

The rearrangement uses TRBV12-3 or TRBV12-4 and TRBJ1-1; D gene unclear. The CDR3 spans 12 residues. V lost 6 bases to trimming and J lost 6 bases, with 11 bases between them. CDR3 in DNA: TGTGCCAGCAGGAATAACGGGGCTGAAGCTTTCTTT. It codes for CASRNNGAEAFF.

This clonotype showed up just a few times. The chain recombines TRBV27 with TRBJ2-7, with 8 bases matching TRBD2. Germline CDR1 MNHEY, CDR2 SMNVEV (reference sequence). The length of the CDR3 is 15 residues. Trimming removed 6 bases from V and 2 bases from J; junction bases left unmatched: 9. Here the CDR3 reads CASRWNSGAAYEQYF. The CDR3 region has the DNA TGTGCCAGCAGGTGGAATAGCGGGGCGGCCTACGAGCAGTACTTC.

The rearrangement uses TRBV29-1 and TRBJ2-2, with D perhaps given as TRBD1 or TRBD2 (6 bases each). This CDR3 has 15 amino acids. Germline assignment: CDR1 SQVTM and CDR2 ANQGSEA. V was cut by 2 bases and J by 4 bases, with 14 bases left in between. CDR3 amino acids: CSVELGGRGTGELFF. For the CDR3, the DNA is TGCAGCGTTGAACTAGGGGGGCGTGGCACCGGGGAGCTGTTTTTT.

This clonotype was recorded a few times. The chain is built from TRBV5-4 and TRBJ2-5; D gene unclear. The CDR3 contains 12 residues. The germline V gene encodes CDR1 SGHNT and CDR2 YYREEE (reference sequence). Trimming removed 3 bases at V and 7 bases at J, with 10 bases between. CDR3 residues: CASSSVPGTQYF. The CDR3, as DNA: TGTGCCAGCAGCTCGGTTCCGGGGACCCAGTACTTC.

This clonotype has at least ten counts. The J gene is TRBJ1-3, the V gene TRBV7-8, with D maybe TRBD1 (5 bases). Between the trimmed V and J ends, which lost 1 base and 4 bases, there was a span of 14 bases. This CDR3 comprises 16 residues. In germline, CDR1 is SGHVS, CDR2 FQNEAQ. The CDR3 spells CASSLGGGVGGNTIYF. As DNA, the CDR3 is TGTGCCAGCAGCTTAGGTGGAGGGGTAGGAGGAAACACCATATATTTT.

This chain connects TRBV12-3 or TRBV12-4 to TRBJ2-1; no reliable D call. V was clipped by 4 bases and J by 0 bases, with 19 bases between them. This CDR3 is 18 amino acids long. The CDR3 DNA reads TGTGCCAGCAGTTCGACTGAGTTAGGCGGTAGCTCCTACAATGAGCAGTTCTTC. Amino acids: CASSSTELGGSSYNEQFF.

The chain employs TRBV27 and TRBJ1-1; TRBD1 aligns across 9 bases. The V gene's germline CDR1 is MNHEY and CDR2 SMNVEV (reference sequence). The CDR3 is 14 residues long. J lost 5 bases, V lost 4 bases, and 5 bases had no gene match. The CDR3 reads CASSYTDRGTEAFF. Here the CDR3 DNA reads TGTGCCAGCAGTTACACGGACAGGGGAACTGAAGCTTTCTTT.

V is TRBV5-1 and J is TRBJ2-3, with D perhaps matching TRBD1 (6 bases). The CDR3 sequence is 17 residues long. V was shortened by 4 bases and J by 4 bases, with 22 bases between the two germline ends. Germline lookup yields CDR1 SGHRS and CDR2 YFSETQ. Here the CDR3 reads CASSPVTGSGFPDTQYF. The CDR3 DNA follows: TGCGCCAGCAGCCCGGTTACAGGGTCCGGGTTTCCAGATACGCAGTATTTT.

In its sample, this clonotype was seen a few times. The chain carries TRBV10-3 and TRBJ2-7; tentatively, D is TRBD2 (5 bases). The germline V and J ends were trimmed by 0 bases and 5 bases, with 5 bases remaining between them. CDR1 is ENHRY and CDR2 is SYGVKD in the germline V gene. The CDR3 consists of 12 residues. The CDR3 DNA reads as TGTGCCATCAGTGAGTCGAGGGACGAGCAGTACTTC. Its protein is CAISESRDEQYF.

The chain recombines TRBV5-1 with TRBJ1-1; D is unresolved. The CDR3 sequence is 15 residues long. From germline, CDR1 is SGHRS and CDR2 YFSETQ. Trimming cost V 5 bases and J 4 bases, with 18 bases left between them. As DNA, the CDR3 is TGCGCCAGCAGTCCTCTTTCACTGCAAGGCACTGAAGCTTTCTTT. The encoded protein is CASSPLSLQGTEAFF.

The CDR3 loop is CASSYDTGDGNTIYF. The CDR3 DNA follows: TGCGCCAGCAGCTATGATACAGGGGATGGAAACACCATATATTTT. The chain joins TRBV5-1 to TRBJ1-3, with TRBD1 matching over 7 bases. Germline CDR1 reads SGHRS; CDR2 reads YFSETQ. Trimming cost V 3 bases and J 3 bases; bases outside gene matches: 6. The CDR3 runs 15 residues.

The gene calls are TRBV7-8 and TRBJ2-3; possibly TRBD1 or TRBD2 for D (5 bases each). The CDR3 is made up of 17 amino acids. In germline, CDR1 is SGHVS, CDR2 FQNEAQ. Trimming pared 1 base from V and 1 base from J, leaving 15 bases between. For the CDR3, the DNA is TGTGCCAGCAGCTTAGTAGGGACCCTTAGTGGCACAGATACGCAGTATTTT. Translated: CASSLVGTLSGTDTQYF.

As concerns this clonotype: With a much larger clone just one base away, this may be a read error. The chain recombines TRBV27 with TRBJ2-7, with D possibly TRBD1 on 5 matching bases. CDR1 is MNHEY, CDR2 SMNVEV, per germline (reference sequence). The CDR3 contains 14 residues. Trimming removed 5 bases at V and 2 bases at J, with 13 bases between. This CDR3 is CASSLEQAPYEQYF. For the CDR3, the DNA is TGTGCCAGCAGTCTCGAACAGGCTCCCTACGAGCAGTACTTC.

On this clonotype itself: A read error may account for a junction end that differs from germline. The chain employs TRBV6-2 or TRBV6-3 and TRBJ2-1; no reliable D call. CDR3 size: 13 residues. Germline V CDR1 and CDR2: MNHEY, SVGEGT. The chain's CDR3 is CVSSYTRFNEQFF. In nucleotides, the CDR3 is TGTGTCAGCAGTTACACCAGGTTCAATGAGCAGTTCTTC.

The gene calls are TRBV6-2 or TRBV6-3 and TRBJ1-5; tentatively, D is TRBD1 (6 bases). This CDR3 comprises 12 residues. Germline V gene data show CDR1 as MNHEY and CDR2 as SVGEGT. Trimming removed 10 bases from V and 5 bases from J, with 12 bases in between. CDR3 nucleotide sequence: TGTGCCATCCGGGACACGGATCAGCCCCAGCATTTT. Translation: CAIRDTDQPQHF.

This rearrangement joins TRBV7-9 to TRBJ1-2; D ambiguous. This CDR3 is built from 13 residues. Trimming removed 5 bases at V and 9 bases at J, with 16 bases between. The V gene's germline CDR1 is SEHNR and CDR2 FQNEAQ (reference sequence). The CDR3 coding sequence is TGTGCCAGCAGCCTCCCGGGGATCGATCGCTACACCTTC. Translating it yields CASSLPGIDRYTF.

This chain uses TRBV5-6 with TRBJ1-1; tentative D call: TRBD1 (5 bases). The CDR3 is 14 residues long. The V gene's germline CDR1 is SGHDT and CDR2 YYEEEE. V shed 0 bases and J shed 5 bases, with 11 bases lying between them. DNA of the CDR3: TGTGCCAGCAGCTTGGCGGGGCGGGGGACTGAAGCTTTCTTT. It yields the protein CASSLAGRGTEAFF.

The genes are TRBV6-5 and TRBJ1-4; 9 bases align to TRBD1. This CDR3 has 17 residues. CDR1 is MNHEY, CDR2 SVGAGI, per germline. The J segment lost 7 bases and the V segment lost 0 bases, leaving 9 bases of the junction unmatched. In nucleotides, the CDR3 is TGTGCCAGCAGTTACTCACCCGCCGGGACAGGGACTGAAAAACTGTTTTTT. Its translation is CASSYSPAGTGTEKLFF.

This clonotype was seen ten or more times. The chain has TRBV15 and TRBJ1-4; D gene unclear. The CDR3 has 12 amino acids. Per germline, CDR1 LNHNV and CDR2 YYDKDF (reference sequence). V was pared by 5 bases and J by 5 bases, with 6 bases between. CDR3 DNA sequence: TGTGCCACCAGCGGAACCAATGAAAAACTGTTTTTT. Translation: CATSGTNEKLFF. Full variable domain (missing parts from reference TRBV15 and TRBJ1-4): DAMVIQNPRYQVTQFGKPVTLSCSQTLNHNVMYWYQQKSSQAPKLLFHYYDKDFNNEADTPDNFQSRRPNTSFCFLDIRSPGLGDTAMYLCATSGTNEKLFFGSGTQLSVL.

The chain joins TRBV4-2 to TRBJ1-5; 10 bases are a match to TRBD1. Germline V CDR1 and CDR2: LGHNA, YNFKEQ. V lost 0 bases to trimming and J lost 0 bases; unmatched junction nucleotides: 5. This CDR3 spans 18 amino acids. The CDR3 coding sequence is TGTGCCAGCAGCCAAGATCGGACAGGGGGGACTAGCAATCAGCCCCAGCATTTT. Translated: CASSQDRTGGTSNQPQHF.

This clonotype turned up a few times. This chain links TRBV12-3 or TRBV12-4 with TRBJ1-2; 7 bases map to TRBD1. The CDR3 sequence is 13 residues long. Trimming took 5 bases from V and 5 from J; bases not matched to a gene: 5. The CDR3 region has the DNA TGTGCCAGCAGTCAAACAGGGGTGTATGGCTACACCTTC. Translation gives CASSQTGVYGYTF.